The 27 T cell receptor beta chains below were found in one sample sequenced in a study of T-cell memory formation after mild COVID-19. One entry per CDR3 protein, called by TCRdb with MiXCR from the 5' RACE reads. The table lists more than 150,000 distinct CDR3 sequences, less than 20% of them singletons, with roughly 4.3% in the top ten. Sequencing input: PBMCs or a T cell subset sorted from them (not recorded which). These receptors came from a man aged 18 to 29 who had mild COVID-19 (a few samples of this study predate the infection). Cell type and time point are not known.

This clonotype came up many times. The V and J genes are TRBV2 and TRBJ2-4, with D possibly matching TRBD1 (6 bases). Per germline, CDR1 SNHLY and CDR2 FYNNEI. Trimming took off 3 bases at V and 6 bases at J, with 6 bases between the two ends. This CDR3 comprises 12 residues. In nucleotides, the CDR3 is TGTGCCAGCAGTGAGGACAGAAACATTCAGTACTTC. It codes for CASSEDRNIQYF.

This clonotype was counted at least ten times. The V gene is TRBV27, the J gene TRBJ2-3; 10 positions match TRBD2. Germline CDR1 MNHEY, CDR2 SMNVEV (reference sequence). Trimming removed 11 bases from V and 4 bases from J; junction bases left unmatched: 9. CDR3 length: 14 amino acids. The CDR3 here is CAARSGGAADTQYF. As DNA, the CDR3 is TGTGCCGCCCGAAGCGGGGGGGCCGCAGATACGCAGTATTTT.

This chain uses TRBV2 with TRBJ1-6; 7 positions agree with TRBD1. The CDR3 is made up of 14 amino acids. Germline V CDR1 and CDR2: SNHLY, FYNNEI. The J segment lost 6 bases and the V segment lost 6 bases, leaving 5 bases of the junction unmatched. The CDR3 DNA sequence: TGTGCCAGCAGGCGGGACAGCCCTAATTCACCCCTCCACTTT. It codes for CASRRDSPNSPLHF.

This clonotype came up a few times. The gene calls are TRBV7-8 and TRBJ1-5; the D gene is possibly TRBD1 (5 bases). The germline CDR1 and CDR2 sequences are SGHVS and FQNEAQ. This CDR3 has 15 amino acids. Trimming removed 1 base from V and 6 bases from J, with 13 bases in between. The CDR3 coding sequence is TGTGCCAGCAGCTTAGTGGGGGGTTCGGGTCAGCCCCAGCATTTT. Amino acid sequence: CASSLVGGSGQPQHF.

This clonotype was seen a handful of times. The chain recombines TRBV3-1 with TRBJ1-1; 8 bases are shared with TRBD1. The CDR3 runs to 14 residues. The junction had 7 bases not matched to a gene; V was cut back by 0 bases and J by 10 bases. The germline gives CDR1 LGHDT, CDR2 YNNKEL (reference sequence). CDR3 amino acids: CASSQDLSGGLAFF. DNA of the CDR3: TGTGCCAGCAGCCAAGATTTGTCAGGGGGCTTAGCTTTCTTT.

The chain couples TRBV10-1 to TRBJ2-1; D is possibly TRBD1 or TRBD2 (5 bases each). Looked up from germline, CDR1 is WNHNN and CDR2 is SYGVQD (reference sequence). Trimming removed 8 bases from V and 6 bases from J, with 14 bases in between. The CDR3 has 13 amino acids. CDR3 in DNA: TGCGCCAGCGGATCCGGGGCGGGCAATGAGCAGTTCTTC. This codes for CASGSGAGNEQFF.

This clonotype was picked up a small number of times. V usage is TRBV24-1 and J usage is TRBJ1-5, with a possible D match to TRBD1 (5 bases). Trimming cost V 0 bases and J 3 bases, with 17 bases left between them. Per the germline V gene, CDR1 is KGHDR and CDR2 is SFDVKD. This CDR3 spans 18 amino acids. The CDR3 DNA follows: TGTGCCACCAGTGATTTGCAATCGGAGATTGGGGCCAATCAGCCCCAGCATTTT. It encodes CATSDLQSEIGANQPQHF.

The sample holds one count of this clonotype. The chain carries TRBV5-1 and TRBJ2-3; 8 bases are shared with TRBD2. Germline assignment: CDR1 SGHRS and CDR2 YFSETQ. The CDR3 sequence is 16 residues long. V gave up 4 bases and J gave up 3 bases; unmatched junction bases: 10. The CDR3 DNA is TGCGCCAGCAGCCGCGGACTAGCTGTCGGAACAGATACGCAGTATTTT. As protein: CASSRGLAVGTDTQYF.

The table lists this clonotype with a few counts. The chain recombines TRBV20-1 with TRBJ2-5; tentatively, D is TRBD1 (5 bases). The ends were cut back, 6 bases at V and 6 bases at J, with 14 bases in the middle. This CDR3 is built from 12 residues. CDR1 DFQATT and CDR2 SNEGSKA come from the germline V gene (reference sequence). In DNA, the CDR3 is TGCAGTGCCAAGGGGCCCCTACAGACCCAGTACTTC. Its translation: CSAKGPLQTQYF.

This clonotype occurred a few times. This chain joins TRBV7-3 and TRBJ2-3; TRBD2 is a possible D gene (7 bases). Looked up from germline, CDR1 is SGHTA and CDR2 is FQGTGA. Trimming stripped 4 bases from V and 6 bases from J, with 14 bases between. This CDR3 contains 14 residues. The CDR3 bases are TGTGCCAGCAGCTCCCGGGGGGCGCGGGATACGCAGTATTTT. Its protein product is CASSSRGARDTQYF.

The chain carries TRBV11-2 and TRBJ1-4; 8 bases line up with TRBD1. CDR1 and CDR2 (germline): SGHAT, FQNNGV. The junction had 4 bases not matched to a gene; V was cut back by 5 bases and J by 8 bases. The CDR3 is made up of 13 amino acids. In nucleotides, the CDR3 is TGTGCCAGCAGCCGCGGACAGGGAGAAAAACTGTTTTTT. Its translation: CASSRGQGEKLFF.

CDR3 loop: CASSFGRGPTDTQYF. In DNA, the CDR3 is TGTGCCAGCAGCTTCGGGCGAGGCCCCACAGATACGCAGTATTTT. The rearrangement links TRBV11-2 to TRBJ2-3, with D unclear. Trimming shortened V by 3 bases and J by 2 bases, and 12 bases separated the two germline ends. Germline V lookup: CDR1 SGHAT, CDR2 FQNNGV. The CDR3 is 15 residues long.

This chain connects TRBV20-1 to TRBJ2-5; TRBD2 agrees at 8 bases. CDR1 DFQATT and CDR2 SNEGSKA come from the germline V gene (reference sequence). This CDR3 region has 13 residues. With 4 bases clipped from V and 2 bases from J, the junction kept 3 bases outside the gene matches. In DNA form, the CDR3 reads TGCAGTGCTAACAGCGGGGGACAAGAGACCCAGTACTTC. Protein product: CSANSGGQETQYF.

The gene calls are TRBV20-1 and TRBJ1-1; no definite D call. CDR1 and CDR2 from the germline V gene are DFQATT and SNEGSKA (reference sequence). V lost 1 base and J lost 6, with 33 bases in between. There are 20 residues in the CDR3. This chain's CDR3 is CSARANSLAAASVRWAEAFF. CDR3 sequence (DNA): TGCAGTGCTAGAGCTAATAGTTTGGCGGCCGCGAGTGTGAGGTGGGCTGAAGCTTTCTTT.

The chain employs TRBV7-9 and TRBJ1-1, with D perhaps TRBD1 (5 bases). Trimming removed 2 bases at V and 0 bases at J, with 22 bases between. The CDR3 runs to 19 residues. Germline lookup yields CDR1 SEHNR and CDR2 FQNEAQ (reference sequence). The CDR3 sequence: CASSLLEWAGKRMNTEAFF. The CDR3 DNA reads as TGTGCCAGCAGCTTACTTGAATGGGCAGGGAAAAGGATGAACACTGAAGCTTTCTTT.

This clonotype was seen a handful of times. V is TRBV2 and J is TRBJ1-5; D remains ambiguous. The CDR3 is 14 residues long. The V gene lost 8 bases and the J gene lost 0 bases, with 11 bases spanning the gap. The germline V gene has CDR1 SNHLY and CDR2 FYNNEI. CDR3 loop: CASAPTNSNQPQHF. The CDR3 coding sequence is TGTGCCAGCGCGCCGACGAATAGCAATCAGCCCCAGCATTTT.

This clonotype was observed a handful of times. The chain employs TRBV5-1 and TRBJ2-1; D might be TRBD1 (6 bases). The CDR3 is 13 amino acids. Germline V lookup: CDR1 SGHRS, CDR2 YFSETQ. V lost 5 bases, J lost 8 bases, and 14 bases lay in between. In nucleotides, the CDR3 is TGCGCCAGCAGTACCGAAGGGGGATATGAGCAGTTCTTC. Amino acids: CASSTEGGYEQFF. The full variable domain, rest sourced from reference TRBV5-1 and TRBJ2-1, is KAGVTQTPRYLIKTRGQQVTLSCSPISGHRSVSWYQQTPGQGLQFLFEYFSETQRNKGNFPGRFSGRQFSNSRSEMNVSTLELGDSALYLCASSTEGGYEQFFGPGTRLTVL.

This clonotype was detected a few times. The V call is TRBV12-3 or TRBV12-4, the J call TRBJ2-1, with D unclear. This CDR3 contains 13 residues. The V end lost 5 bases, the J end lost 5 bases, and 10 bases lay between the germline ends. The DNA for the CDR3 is TGTGCCAGCAGTCTACGTAATAACAATGAGCAGTTCTTC. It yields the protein CASSLRNNNEQFF.

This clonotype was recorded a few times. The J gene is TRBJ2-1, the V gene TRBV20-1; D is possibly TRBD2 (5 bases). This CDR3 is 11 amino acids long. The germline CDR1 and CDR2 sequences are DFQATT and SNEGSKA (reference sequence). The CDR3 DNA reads TGCAGGGCCCCACTTGGGAGCTCGAAGTTCTTC. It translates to CRAPLGSSKFF.

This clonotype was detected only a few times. CDR3 residues: CASSSAGQPLRGAQYF. The CDR3 coding sequence is TGTGCCAGCAGTTCTGCGGGACAGCCTTTGAGGGGGGCCCAGTACTTC. The V and J genes are TRBV27 and TRBJ2-5, with D possibly TRBD1 on 7 matching bases. Trimming took 4 bases from V and 9 from J, leaving 24 bases between them. The length of the CDR3 is 16 residues. The germline V gene encodes CDR1 MNHEY and CDR2 SMNVEV (reference sequence).

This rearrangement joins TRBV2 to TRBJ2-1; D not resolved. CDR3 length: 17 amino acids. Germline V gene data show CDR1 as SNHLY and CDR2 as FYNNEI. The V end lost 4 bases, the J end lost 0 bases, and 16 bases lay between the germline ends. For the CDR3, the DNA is TGTGCCAGCAGTGCGGGTTGGCTGACCTCCTCCTACAATGAGCAGTTCTTC. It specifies CASSAGWLTSSYNEQFF.

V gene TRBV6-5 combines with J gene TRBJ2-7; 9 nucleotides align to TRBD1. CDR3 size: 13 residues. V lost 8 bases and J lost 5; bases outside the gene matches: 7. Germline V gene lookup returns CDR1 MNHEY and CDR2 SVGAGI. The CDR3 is CASAVDRGNEQYF. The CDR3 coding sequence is TGTGCCAGCGCTGTGGACAGGGGAAACGAGCAGTACTTC.

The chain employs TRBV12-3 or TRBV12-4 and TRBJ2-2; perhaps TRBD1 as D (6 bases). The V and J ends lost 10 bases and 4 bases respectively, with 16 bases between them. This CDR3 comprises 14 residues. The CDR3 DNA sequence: TGTGCCACGGATCTAGGGGGTTTCACCGGGGAGCTGTTTTTT. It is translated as CATDLGGFTGELFF.

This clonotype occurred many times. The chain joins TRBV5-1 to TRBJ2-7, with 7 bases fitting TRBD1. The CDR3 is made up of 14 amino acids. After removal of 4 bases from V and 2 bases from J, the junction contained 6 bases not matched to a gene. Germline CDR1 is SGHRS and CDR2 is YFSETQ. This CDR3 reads CASSGPGQPYEQYF. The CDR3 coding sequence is TGCGCCAGCAGCGGACCGGGACAGCCCTACGAGCAGTACTTC.

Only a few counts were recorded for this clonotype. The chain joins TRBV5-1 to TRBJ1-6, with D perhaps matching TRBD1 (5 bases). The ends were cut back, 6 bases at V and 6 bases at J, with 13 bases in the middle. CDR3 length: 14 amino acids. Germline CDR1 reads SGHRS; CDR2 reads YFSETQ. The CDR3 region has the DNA TGCGCCAGCAAGGGGAGCCTGGGTAATTCACCCCTCCACTTT. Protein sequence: CASKGSLGNSPLHF.

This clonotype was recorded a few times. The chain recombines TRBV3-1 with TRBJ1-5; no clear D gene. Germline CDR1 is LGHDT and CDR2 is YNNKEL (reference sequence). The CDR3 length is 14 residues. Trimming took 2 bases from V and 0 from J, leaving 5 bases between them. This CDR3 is CASSQLYSNQPQHF. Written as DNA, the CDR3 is TGTGCCAGCAGCCAACTGTATAGCAATCAGCCCCAGCATTTT.

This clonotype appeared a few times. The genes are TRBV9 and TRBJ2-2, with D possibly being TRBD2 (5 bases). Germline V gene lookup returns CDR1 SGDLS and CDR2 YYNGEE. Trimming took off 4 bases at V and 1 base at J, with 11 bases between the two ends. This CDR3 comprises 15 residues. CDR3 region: CASSPRRLNTGELFF. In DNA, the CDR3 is TGTGCCAGCAGCCCTCGGAGGTTGAACACCGGGGAGCTGTTTTTT.